The 18 T cell receptor beta chains reported below all come from one sample, sequenced in a study of blood T cell repertoires in COVID-19. Clones were read by immunoSEQ multiplex PCR, and TCRdb kept only the in-frame ones, dropping some. There are around 160,000 clones in the sample; 80% to 90% occur only once, and about 8% lies in the top ten. Input material: peripheral blood. These TCRs come from a woman aged 60-75 years with COVID-19, enrolled during active disease.

The V call is TRBV4-2, the J call TRBJ1-5; 7 nucleotides align to TRBD1. With 2 bases clipped from V and 6 bases from J, the junction kept 1 base outside the gene matches. The CDR3 totals 13 residues. The germline V gene encodes CDR1 LGHNA and CDR2 YNFKEQ. CDR3 loop: CASSQNRGQPQHF. The CDR3 DNA reads TGTGCCAGCAGCCAAAACAGGGGTCAGCCCCAGCATTTT.

The gene calls are TRBV5-4 and TRBJ2-5; TRBD1 might be the D (5 bases). Germline V CDR1 and CDR2: SGHNT, YYREEE (reference sequence). The V end was cut by 0 bases, the J end by 1 base, with 10 bases between. This CDR3 is 15 amino acids long. The CDR3 here is CASSLEGARQETQYF. The CDR3 nucleotides read TGTGCCAGCAGCTTGGAAGGGGCCCGCCAAGAGACCCAGTACTTC.

This chain joins TRBV27 and TRBJ1-5; D perhaps matches TRBD1 (5 bases). There are 14 residues in the CDR3. Between the trimmed V and J ends, which lost 5 bases and 6 bases, there was a span of 14 bases. The germline CDR1 and CDR2 sequences are MNHEY and SMNVEV (reference sequence). The chain's CDR3 is CASSPGTGLQPQHF. The CDR3 DNA reads TGTGCCAGCAGTCCAGGGACTGGGCTTCAGCCCCAGCATTTT.

J is TRBJ2-7 and V is TRBV27, with a tentative D call TRBD1 (6 bases). This CDR3 is 14 amino acids long. V gave up 3 bases and J gave up 6 bases, with 15 bases separating them. Germline V CDR1 and CDR2: MNHEY, SMNVEV (reference sequence). This CDR3 reads CASSFSTGPREQYF. The DNA of the CDR3 is TGTGCCAGCAGTTTCAGCACAGGGCCTCGCGAGCAGTACTTC.

This chain connects TRBV4-1 to TRBJ2-1; TRBD2 matches 8 bases. The germline V gene encodes CDR1 MGHRA and CDR2 YSYEKL. The CDR3 is 16 residues long. The V and J ends lost 3 bases and 1 base, in that order; junction bases with no gene match: 5. CDR3 sequence reads: CASSQISGASYNEQFF. In nucleotides, the CDR3 is TGCGCCAGCAGCCAGATTAGCGGGGCTTCCTACAATGAGCAGTTCTTC.

This clone was counted a single time. The CDR3 reads CASSQEGRTQYF. The DNA for the CDR3 is TGCGCCAGCAGCCAAGAGGGCAGGACCCAGTACTTC. The chain uses TRBV4-1 and TRBJ2-5; D not certain. Trimming cost V 0 bases and J 7 bases, with 6 bases left between them. The CDR3 spans 12 residues. Looked up from germline, CDR1 is MGHRA and CDR2 is YSYEKL.

The chain carries TRBV28 and TRBJ2-7; TRBD1 is a possible D gene (6 bases). V was clipped by 3 bases and J by 6 bases, with 15 bases between them. The CDR3 is made up of 14 amino acids. In germline, CDR1 is MDHEN, CDR2 SYDVKM. CDR3 nucleotides: TGTGCCAGCAGTTTTCCCAGGGGTCTATCCGAGCAGTACTTC. This sequence encodes CASSFPRGLSEQYF.

The V call is TRBV29-1, the J call TRBJ1-2, with TRBD1 as a possible D gene (5 bases). Germline lookup yields CDR1 SQVTM and CDR2 ANQGSEA. Between the trimmed V and J ends, which lost 4 bases and 3 bases, there was a span of 9 bases. This CDR3 comprises 12 residues. The CDR3 sequence is CSVVGGDYGYTF. As DNA, the CDR3 is TGCAGCGTTGTGGGGGGAGACTATGGCTACACCTTC.

V gene TRBV7-9 combines with J gene TRBJ2-1, with 15 bases matching TRBD2. Germline V gene lookup returns CDR1 SEHNR and CDR2 FQNEAQ (reference sequence). This CDR3 has 17 amino acids. The trim removed 5 bases at V and 4 bases at J, leaving 6 bases unmatched. DNA of the CDR3: TGTGCCAGCAGCCCCCGGACTAGCGGGGGGGGTTACAATGAGCAGTTCTTC. This translates into CASSPRTSGGGYNEQFF.

The count of this clone is one. The chain links TRBV7-9 to TRBJ2-7; D not resolved. CDR3 length: 14 residues. CDR1 SEHNR and CDR2 FQNEAQ come from the germline V gene (reference sequence). V lost 5 bases, J lost 4 bases, and 15 bases lay in between. CDR3 sequence (DNA): TGTGCCAGCAGCCTAGAAGTCTCCCGGTACGAGCAGTACTTC. It yields the protein CASSLEVSRYEQYF.

J is TRBJ1-5 and V is TRBV6-2 or TRBV6-3; D gene uncertain. CDR3 size: 11 residues. Trimming removed 3 bases at V and 11 bases at J, with 8 bases between. Germline lookup yields CDR1 MNHEY and CDR2 SVGEGT. CDR3 coding DNA: TGTGCCAGCAGTTATGGGGAGACCCAGCATTTT. Translation: CASSYGETQHF.

The chain is built from TRBV19 and TRBJ1-1; D unresolved. The CDR3 contains 16 residues. Germline values: CDR1 LNHDA, CDR2 SQIVND (reference sequence). V lost 6 bases and J 0 bases, leaving 17 bases between the germline ends. CDR3 nucleotide sequence: TGTGCCAGTAGCCAGGAAAAGGCCCCCTTGAACACTGAAGCTTTCTTT. It specifies CASSQEKAPLNTEAFF.

This clone was seen only a few times. The chain carries TRBV6-9 and TRBJ1-6; TRBD1 matches at 9 bases. The CDR3 contains 20 residues. J lost 8 bases, V lost 2 bases, and 19 bases had no gene match. From germline, CDR1 is MNHGY and CDR2 SVAAGI. The CDR3 region has the DNA TGTGCCAGCAGTTATCCTGCCCGGGTCTTTCCGGGACAGGGTTATTCACCCCTCCACTTT. Protein: CASSYPARVFPGQGYSPLHF.

The chain carries TRBV9 and TRBJ2-7, with TRBD2 as a possible D gene (5 bases). The CDR3 spans 15 residues. Trimming stripped 0 bases from V and 6 bases from J, with 16 bases between. Per the germline V gene, CDR1 is SGDLS and CDR2 is YYNGEE. The chain's CDR3 is CASSVVPDFSSEQYF. The CDR3 region has the DNA TGTGCCAGCAGCGTAGTCCCGGACTTCTCGAGCGAGCAGTACTTC.

This chain connects TRBV4-2 to TRBJ1-2, with 7 positions matching TRBD1. This CDR3 region has 16 residues. Trimming at V came to 4 bases and at J to 0 bases, leaving 8 bases not matched to a gene. Germline assignment: CDR1 LGHNA and CDR2 YNFKEQ. CDR3 nucleotides: TGTGCCAGCAGCCGGGCGACGGGACAGTCTAACTATGGCTACACCTTC. Amino acid sequence: CASSRATGQSNYGYTF.

The chain links TRBV4-2 to TRBJ2-7; D gene uncertain. V was cut by 0 bases and J by 9 bases, with 6 bases left in between. The germline V gene has CDR1 LGHNA and CDR2 YNFKEQ. This CDR3 spans 11 amino acids. Here the CDR3 reads CASSQDNRQYF. The CDR3 DNA reads as TGTGCCAGCAGCCAAGATAATCGGCAGTACTTC.

V usage is TRBV2 and J usage is TRBJ1-1; perhaps TRBD1 as D (6 bases). V lost 4 bases and J lost 7, with 13 bases in between. Germline CDR1 is SNHLY and CDR2 is FYNNEI. The CDR3 runs 13 residues. The CDR3 bases are TGTGCCAGCAGTGGCAGGGGAAGGGGTGAAGCTTTCTTT. It yields the protein CASSGRGRGEAFF.

J is TRBJ1-2 and V is TRBV14; TRBD1 aligns across 8 bases. J gave up 6 bases and V 0 bases, and 3 bases lay outside the gene matches. CDR1 is SGHDN and CDR2 is FVKESK in the germline V gene. The length of the CDR3 is 14 residues. CDR3: CASSQEDRVDGYTF. The CDR3 coding sequence is TGTGCCAGCAGCCAAGAGGACAGGGTGGATGGCTACACCTTC.